This is a list of T cell receptor beta chains from one sample in a study of blood T cell repertoires in COVID-19. TCRdb's table, derived via immunoSEQ multiplex PCR, lists solely in-frame clones and lacks some. The sample lists about 230,000 clones; roughly 86% were seen once. The sample taken for sequencing was peripheral blood. The receptors shown here come from a woman in her fifties or sixties with acute or convalescent COVID-19. Both conserved end residues are part of each CDR3. A D gene is named only where the DNA matches it firmly. A clone size is listed for some rows: how often the clone was seen (once, few, many), or a class if it is expanded.

.	.	TRBV7-9	TRBJ1-4	TGTGCCAGCAGCTCCCATGGGCAGTCTGGGGAAAAACTGTTTTTT	CASSSHGQSGEKLFF
TRBD1	.	TRBV5-1	TRBJ2-5	TGCGCCAGCAGACGGGACAGGGGAGAGACCCAGTACTTC	CASRRDRGETQYF
.	.	TRBV18	TRBJ1-5	TGTGCCAGCTCACAGGCAGGGGATCAGCCCCAGCATTTT	CASSQAGDQPQHF
.	.	TRBV14	TRBJ2-5	TGTGCCAGCAGCCAATTCAGCCAGAGGCCCCAAGAGACCCAGTACTTC	CASSQFSQRPQETQYF
TRBD1	.	TRBV27	TRBJ2-7	TGTGCCAGCAGTCCAAACGGACAGGGGTTTTACTACGAGCAGTACTTC	CASSPNGQGFYYEQYF
.	.	TRBV28	TRBJ2-7	TGTGCCAGCGTACCCGGGACATTTTCCCACGAGCAGTACTTC	CASVPGTFSHEQYF
TRBD1	.	TRBV7-9	TRBJ1-5	TGTGCCAGCAGCTTAGACAGGGGAGGACATCAGCCCCAGCATTTT	CASSLDRGGHQPQHF
TRBD1	once	TRBV28	TRBJ2-5	TGTGCCAGCAGTCCTAGGGGGTATGGACAGGGGAACGAGACCCAGTACTTC	CASSPRGYGQGNETQYF
.	.	TRBV7-2	TRBJ2-7	TGTGCCAGCAGCCCAGGCTCCTACGAGCAGTACTTC	CASSPGSYEQYF
.	.	TRBV14	TRBJ1-1	TGTGCCAGCAGCCAAGATCAAAGTCTACGGGGAAACACTGAAGCTTTCTTT	CASSQDQSLRGNTEAFF
.	.	TRBV3-1/TRBV3-2	TRBJ2-5	TGTGCCAGCAGCCACGTCGGGGCCCAGTACTTC	CASSHVGAQYF
TRBD2	.	TRBV30	TRBJ2-5	TGTGCCTGGAGTGTACCGGGAGGTCCCACCCAAGAGACCCAGTACTTC	CAWSVPGGPTQETQYF
.	few	TRBV6-5	TRBJ1-4	TGTGCCAGCAGTTACGCCGGGACAAGGAATGAAAAACTGTTTTTT	CASSYAGTRNEKLFF
TRBD1	.	TRBV10-3	TRBJ1-2	TGTGCCATCCGAGACAGGGGCATTAGAGCTAACTATGGCTACACCTTC	CAIRDRGIRANYGYTF
.	.	TRBV21-1	TRBJ2-7	TGTGCCAGCAGCAAAGGACCCCCGGGACCGGGGCTAGCGGGGGGGAATGAGCAGTACTTC	CASSKGPPGPGLAGGNEQYF
.	few	TRBV5-8	TRBJ2-2	TGTGCCAGCAGCTTGGCGAGTACGAACACCGGGGAGCTGTTTTTT	CASSLASTNTGELFF
TRBD1	.	TRBV9	TRBJ1-3	TGTGCCAGCAGCGTAGGAAACAGGGGGGACGGAAACACCATATATTTT	CASSVGNRGDGNTIYF
TRBD1	.	TRBV3-1/TRBV3-2	TRBJ2-7	TGTGCCAGCAGCCAAGATCCCCGGGACAGGGGTCCCCTGCGCGATCGCGAGCAGTACTTC	CASSQDPRDRGPLRDREQYF
TRBD1	.	TRBV3-1/TRBV3-2	TRBJ1-4	TGTGCCAGCAGCCCCGACAGGGGGATTGAAAAACTGTTTTTT	CASSPDRGIEKLFF
.	.	TRBV3-1/TRBV3-2	TRBJ1-1	TGTGCCAGCACCTCCGTTCCGAACACTGAAGCTTTCTTT	CASTSVPNTEAFF
.	.	TRBV6-5	TRBJ2-7	TGTGCCAGTGGACAGCCGAGCTCCTACGAGCAGTACTTC	CASGQPSSYEQYF
.	.	TRBV11-1	TRBJ1-3	TGTGCCAGCAGCTTAGCGTGGGCGATCCAGGAATCTGGAAACACCATATATTTT	CASSLAWAIQESGNTIYF
TRBD1	.	TRBV18	TRBJ2-5	TGTGCCAGCTCACCACAGGGACAGCAAGAGCCCCAGTACTTC	CASSPQGQQEPQYF
.	.	TRBV5-5	TRBJ2-3	TGTGCCAGCAGCTTCTTCGGTGATAGCACAGATACGCAGTATTTT	CASSFFGDSTDTQYF
TRBD1	.	TRBV30	TRBJ2-7	TGTGCCTGGAGCCATAAAGGGACAGGGGGCAATGAGCAGTACTTC	CAWSHKGTGGNEQYF
.	.	TRBV6-2/TRBV6-3	TRBJ1-2	TGTGCCAGCAGTTCCAGGCATTGGGACTATGGCTACACCTTC	CASSSRHWDYGYTF
TRBD1	once	TRBV5-5	TRBJ2-7	TGTGCCAGCAGCCTCACTGGACAGGGGGCATTATACGAGCAGTACTTC	CASSLTGQGALYEQYF
TRBD2	.	TRBV5-1	TRBJ2-3	TGCGCCAGCAGCTGGAGGAGCGGGAGAGGAGGCACAGATACGCAGTATTTT	CASSWRSGRGGTDTQYF
.	.	TRBV6-5	TRBJ1-5	TGTGCCAGCAGCGTAGACAGGCAATCAAATCAGCCCCAGCATTTT	CASSVDRQSNQPQHF
.	.	TRBV11-2	TRBJ2-5	TGTGCCAGCAGCTTAGTTCCCCGGGACTGGGAGACCCAGTACTTC	CASSLVPRDWETQYF
.	.	TRBV6-5	TRBJ1-5	TGTGCCAGCAGAGTTGACAGATTCAGCAATCAGCCCCAGCATTTT	CASRVDRFSNQPQHF